This T cell receptor (beta chain) comes out of a study of blood T cell repertoires in COVID-19. The wider study: PBMCs, B-cell-depleted T cells, or T cells provided the cDNA or gDNA that made up the material.

The junction had 11 bases not matched to a gene; V was cut back by 4 bases and J by 11 bases. Germline V lookup: CDR1 SGHRS, CDR2 YFSETQ. The CDR3 has 13 amino acids. Authors' processing steps: Quantification of nucleated cells was approximated via reference gene primer amplification. Assay used: immunoSEQ multiplex PCR; TCRdb lists only in-frame clones, some missing. V, J and clone size derive from that table, while D and trimming were established from the DNA sequence. The sample yields around 230,000 clones, about nine tenths seen once. This chain connects TRBV5-1 to TRBJ1-1; 7 nucleotides align to TRBD1. The sample comprised peripheral blood. This sequence originates from a man aged 25 to 45 who had recovered from COVID-19. In DNA, the CDR3 is TGCGCCAGCAGCCCAACCACAGGGGCGGGGGCTTTCTTT. Its protein product is CASSPTTGAGAFF. The whole variable domain, remainder taken from reference TRBV5-1 and TRBJ1-1, is KAGVTQTPRYLIKTRGQQVTLSCSPISGHRSVSWYQQTPGQGLQFLFEYFSETQRNKGNFPGRFSGRQFSNSRSEMNVSTLELGDSALYLCASSPTTGAGAFFGQGTRLTVV.